These T cell receptor beta chains were read from a single sample in a study of long-term antiretroviral therapy in people with HIV. Measured with immunoSEQ multiplex PCR; TCRdb has only the in-frame clones, and not every one. Of tens of thousands of clones in the sample, 88% were seen once. The sample in question was unsorted PBMCs, obtained about 4.5 years after starting antiretroviral therapy. The source of these receptors is a man younger than 40 with HIV. The CDR3 runs from the conserved cysteine through the conserved F or W. A D gene is named only where the DNA matches it firmly. Some rows mark clone size as missing; the rest say once, few, many or name a class of expanded clone.

clone_size | j_call | d_call | v_call | cdr3_nt | cdr3_aa
. | TRBJ2-7 | . | TRBV5-1 | TGCGCCAGCAGCTTAAGACAGGGGACTAACTACGAGCAGTACTTC | CASSLRQGTNYEQYF
. | TRBJ1-1 | . | TRBV5-4 | TGTGCCAGCAGCTTGGGGGCCGTAAGGGGAATGAACACTGAAGCTTTCTTT | CASSLGAVRGMNTEAFF
. | TRBJ2-7 | TRBD1 | TRBV16 | TGTGCCAGCAGCCAATTCGTTTCCGGGACAGGGTTCGGCGAGCAGTACTTC | CASSQFVSGTGFGEQYF
. | TRBJ2-1 | TRBD1 | TRBV29-1 | TGCAGCGTTGTTACAGGGGCCTACAATGAGCAGTTCTTC | CSVVTGAYNEQFF
. | TRBJ1-1 | . | TRBV4-3 | TGCGCCAGCAGCCAAGATCCGGATACCGACACTGAAGCTTTCTTT | CASSQDPDTDTEAFF
. | TRBJ1-1 | . | TRBV5-1 | TGCGCCAGCAGATTAATATTGAACACTGAAGCTTTCTTT | CASRLILNTEAFF
once | TRBJ1-2 | . | TRBV13 | TGTGCCATTGACGGGATCCGGCCCTATGGCTACACCTTC | CAIDGIRPYGYTF
. | TRBJ2-2 | TRBD1 | TRBV5-1 | TGCGCCAGCAGCACCCCAGGGGGCAGCCAGGCCGGGGAGCTGTTTTTT | CASSTPGGSQAGELFF
. | TRBJ1-1 | . | TRBV27 | TGTGCCAGCAGTTTAGGGGGGGCGAACACTGAAGCTTTCTTT | CASSLGGANTEAFF
. | TRBJ2-1 | TRBD2 | TRBV7-8 | TGTGCCAGCAGCTTAGTACGACTAGCGTTAGTGAATGAGCAGTTCTTC | CASSLVRLALVNEQFF
. | TRBJ2-1 | . | TRBV5-1 | TGCGCCAGCAGTTTGGACTCCTACAATGAGCAGTTCTTC | CASSLDSYNEQFF
. | TRBJ2-5 | . | TRBV6-1 | TGTGCCAGCAGGACACAAGAGACCCAGTACTTC | CASRTQETQYF
once | TRBJ1-1 | . | TRBV7-6 | TGTGCCAGCAGCCCCGGGGGAGGGGTAGAGGCTTTCTTT | CASSPGGGVEAFF
. | TRBJ2-1 | TRBD2 | TRBV6-5 | TGTGCCAGCAACCAGGCGGGGGGCGCGGATGAGCAGTTCTTC | CASNQAGGADEQFF
once | TRBJ2-5 | . | TRBV18 | TGTGCCAGCTCACCAAATGTTTTGGAGACCCAGTACTTC | CASSPNVLETQYF
. | TRBJ2-7 | TRBD2 | TRBV9 | TGTGCCAGCAGCGTAGGCGGGAGTGCATCCTACGAGCAGTACTTC | CASSVGGSASYEQYF
once | TRBJ1-5 | . | TRBV6-6 | TGTGCCAGCAGCCACCTTGCCCAGGGTCAGCCCCAGCATTTT | CASSHLAQGQPQHF
once | TRBJ2-3 | . | TRBV25-1 | TGTGCCAGCAGTGACAGTGCTGGGGATACGCAGTATTTT | CASSDSAGDTQYF
. | TRBJ2-2 | . | TRBV11-2 | TGTGCCAGCAGCTTGAGCGATGGTGGGGAGCTGTTTTTT | CASSLSDGGELFF
. | TRBJ1-2 | . | TRBV29-1 | TGCAGCGTTGAGACCGAGGGTAACTATGGCTACACCTTC | CSVETEGNYGYTF
. | TRBJ1-1 | . | TRBV4-3 | TGCGCCAGCAGCCAAGGAGAGTACACTGAAGCTTTCTTT | CASSQGEYTEAFF
. | TRBJ2-3 | TRBD2 | TRBV6-1 | TGTGCCAGCAGTGCCTCGGGGAGGGGATACCACGCAGATACGCAGTATTTT | CASSASGRGYHADTQYF
. | TRBJ1-5 | TRBD1 | TRBV28 | TGTGCCAGCAGTTTTCCTACAGGGGAGCGGCAGCCCCAGCATTTT | CASSFPTGERQPQHF
. | TRBJ2-7 | . | TRBV6-1 | TGTGCCAGCAGTGAATTATCGGACTTCGGCTACGAGCAGTACTTC | CASSELSDFGYEQYF
. | TRBJ2-1 | TRBD1 | TRBV4-3 | TGCGCCAGCAGCCAAGGGGACAGCTTTTACAATGAGCAGTTCTTC | CASSQGDSFYNEQFF
few | TRBJ1-5 | . | TRBV6-6 | TGTGCCAGCAGTTACCCGAGTGGCCAGCCCCAGCATTTT | CASSYPSGQPQHF
. | TRBJ1-1 | . | TRBV27 | TGTGCCAGCAGTTTAATAAGTGGGGCAAGCGCTGAAGCTTTCTTT | CASSLISGASAEAFF
. | TRBJ1-1 | . | TRBV7-9 | TGTGCCAGCAGAACCGTAGAGAAATTAAACACTGAAGCTTTCTTT | CASRTVEKLNTEAFF